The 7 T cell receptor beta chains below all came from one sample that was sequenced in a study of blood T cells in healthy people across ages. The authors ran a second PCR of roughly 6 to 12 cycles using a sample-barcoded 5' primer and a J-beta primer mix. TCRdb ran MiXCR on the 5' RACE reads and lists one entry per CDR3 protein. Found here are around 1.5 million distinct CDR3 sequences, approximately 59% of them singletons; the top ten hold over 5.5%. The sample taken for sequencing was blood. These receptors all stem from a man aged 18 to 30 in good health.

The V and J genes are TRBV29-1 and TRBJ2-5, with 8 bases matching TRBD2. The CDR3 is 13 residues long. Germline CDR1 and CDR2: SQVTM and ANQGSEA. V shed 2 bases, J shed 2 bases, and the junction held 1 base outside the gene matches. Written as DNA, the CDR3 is TGCAGCGTTGAAAAGCGGGGGCAAGAGACCCAGTACTTC. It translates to CSVEKRGQETQYF.

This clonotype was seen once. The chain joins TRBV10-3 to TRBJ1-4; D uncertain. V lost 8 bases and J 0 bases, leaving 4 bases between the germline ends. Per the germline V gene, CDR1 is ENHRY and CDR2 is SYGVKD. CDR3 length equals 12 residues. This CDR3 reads CAIGPTNEKLFF. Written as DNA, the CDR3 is TGTGCCATCGGTCCAACTAATGAAAAACTGTTTTTT.

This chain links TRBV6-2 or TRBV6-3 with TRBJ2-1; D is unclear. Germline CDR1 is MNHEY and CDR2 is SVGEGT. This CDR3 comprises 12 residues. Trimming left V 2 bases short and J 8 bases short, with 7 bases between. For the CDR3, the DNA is TGTGCCAGCAGTTACACTCAGTATGAGCAGTTCTTC. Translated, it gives CASSYTQYEQFF.

CDR3 loop: CAKGGLAGGSSYEQYF. CDR3 coding DNA: TGTGCCAAAGGAGGACTAGCGGGAGGTAGCTCCTACGAGCAGTACTTC. The V call is TRBV2, the J call TRBJ2-7; 14 bases match TRBD2. V lost 10 bases to trimming and J lost 0 bases; unmatched junction nucleotides: 8. The CDR3 has 16 amino acids. From germline, CDR1 is SNHLY and CDR2 FYNNEI.

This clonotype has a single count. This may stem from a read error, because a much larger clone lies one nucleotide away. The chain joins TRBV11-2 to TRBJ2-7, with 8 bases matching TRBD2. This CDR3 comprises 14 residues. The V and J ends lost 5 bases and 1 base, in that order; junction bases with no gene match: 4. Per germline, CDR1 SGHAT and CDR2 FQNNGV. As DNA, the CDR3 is TGTGCCAGCAGCCCGGGACTAGTTTCCTACGAGCAGTACTTC. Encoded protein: CASSPGLVSYEQYF.

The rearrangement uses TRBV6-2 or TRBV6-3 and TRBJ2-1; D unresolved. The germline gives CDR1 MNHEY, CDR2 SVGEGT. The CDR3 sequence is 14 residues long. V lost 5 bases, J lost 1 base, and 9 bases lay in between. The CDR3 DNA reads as TGTGCCAGCAGTGAGGTGGGATCCTACAATGAGCAGTTCTTC. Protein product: CASSEVGSYNEQFF.

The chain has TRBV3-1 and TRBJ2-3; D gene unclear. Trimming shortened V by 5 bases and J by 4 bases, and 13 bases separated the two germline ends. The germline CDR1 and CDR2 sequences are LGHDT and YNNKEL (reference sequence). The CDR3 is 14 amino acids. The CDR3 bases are TGTGCCAGCAGCAGACGACTTCGCTCAGATACGCAGTATTTT. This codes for CASSRRLRSDTQYF.